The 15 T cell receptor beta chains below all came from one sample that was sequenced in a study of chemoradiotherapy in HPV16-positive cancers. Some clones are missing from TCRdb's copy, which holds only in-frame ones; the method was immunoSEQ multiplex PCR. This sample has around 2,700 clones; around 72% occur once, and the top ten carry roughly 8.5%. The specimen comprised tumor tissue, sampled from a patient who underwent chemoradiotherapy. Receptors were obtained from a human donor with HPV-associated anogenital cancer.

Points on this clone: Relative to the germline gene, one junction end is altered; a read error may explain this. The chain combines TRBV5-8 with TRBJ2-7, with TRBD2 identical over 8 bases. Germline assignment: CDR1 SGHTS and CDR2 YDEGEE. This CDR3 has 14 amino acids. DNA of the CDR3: TGCGCCAGCAGCCAAGACGGGAGGGACTACGAGCAGTACTTC. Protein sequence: CASSQDGRDYEQYF.

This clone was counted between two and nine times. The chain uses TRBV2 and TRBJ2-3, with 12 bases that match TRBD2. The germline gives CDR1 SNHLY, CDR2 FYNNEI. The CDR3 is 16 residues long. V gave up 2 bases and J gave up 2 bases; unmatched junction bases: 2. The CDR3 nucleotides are TGTGCCAGCAGTGAAACTAGCGGGGGGACCACAGATACGCAGTATTTT. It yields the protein CASSETSGGTTDTQYF.

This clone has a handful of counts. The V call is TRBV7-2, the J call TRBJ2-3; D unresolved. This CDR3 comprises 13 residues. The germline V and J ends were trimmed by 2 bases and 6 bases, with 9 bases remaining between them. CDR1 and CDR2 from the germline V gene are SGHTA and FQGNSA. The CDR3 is CASSLMQADTQYF. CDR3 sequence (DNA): TGTGCCAGCAGCTTAATGCAGGCGGATACGCAGTATTTT.

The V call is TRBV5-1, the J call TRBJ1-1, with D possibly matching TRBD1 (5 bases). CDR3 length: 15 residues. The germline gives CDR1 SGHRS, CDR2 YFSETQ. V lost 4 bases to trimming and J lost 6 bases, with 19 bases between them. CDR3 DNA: TGCGCCAGCAGCCCCCTACAGGCCGTTGGCGCTGAAGCTTTCTTT. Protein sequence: CASSPLQAVGAEAFF. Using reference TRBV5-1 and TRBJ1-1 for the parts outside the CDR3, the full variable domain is KAGVTQTPRYLIKTRGQQVTLSCSPISGHRSVSWYQQTPGQGLQFLFEYFSETQRNKGNFPGRFSGRQFSNSRSEMNVSTLELGDSALYLCASSPLQAVGAEAFFGQGTRLTVV.

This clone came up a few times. CDR3 DNA sequence: TGTGCCAGCAGTGAAGGGTACGTTTACGAGCAGTACTTC. Its protein product is CASSEGYVYEQYF. The chain combines TRBV2 with TRBJ2-7; D remains unclear. CDR3 length: 13 residues. Germline CDR1 SNHLY, CDR2 FYNNEI. Trimming cost V 1 base and J 4 bases, with 8 bases left between them.

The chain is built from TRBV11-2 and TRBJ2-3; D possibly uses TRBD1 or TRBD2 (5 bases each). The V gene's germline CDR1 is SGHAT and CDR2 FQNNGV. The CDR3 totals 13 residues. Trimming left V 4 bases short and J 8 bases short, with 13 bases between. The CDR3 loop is CASSSDQGTTQYF. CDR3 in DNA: TGTGCCAGCAGCTCAGACCAAGGGACTACGCAGTATTTT.

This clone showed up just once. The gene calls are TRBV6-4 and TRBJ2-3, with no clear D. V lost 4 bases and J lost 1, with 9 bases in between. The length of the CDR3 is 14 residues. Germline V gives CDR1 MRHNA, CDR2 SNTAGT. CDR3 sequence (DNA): TGTGCCAGCAGTGCAGGTGGGGGCACAGATACGCAGTATTTT. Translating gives CASSAGGGTDTQYF.

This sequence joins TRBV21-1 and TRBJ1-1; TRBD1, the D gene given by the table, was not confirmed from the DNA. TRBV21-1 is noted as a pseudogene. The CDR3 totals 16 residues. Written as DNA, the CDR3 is TGTGCCAGCAGCAAAGCGCTTCGGACAGGGGGCACTGAAGCTTTCTTT. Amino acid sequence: CASSKALRTGGTEAFF.

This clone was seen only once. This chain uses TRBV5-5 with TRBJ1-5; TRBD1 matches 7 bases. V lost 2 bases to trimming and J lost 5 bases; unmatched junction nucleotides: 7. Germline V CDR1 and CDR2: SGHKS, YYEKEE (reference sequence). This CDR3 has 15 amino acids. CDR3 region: CASSFFGGGDQPQHF. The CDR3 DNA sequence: TGTGCCAGCAGCTTCTTCGGAGGGGGCGATCAGCCCCAGCATTTT.

The CDR3, as DNA: TGTGCCAGCAGTCCCTGGACAGGGAGCAATCAGCCCCAGCATTTT. Translating it yields CASSPWTGSNQPQHF. V gene TRBV27 combines with J gene TRBJ1-5; TRBD1 aligns across 8 bases. The CDR3 runs 15 residues. V was pared by 5 bases and J by 1 base, with 4 bases of the junction left unmatched. Germline loops: CDR1 MNHEY, CDR2 SMNVEV (reference sequence).

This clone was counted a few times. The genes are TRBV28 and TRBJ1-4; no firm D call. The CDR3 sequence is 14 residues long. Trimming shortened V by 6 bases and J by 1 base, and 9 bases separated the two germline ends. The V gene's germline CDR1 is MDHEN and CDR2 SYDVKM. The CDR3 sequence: CASRGPITNEKLFF. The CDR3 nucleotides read TGTGCCAGCAGGGGCCCTATAACTAATGAAAAACTGTTTTTT.

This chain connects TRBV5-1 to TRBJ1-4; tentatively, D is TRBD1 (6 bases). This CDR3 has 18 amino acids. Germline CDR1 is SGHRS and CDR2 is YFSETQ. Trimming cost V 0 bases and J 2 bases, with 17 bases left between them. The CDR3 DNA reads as TGCGCCAGCAGCTTGGCCATCGGCAGGGGAGGGACTAATGAAAAACTGTTTTTT. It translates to CASSLAIGRGGTNEKLFF.

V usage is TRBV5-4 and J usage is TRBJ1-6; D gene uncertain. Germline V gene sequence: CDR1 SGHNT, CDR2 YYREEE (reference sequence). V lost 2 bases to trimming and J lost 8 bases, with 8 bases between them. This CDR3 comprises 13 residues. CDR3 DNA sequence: TGTGCCAGCAGCTTTGATAGGTATTCACCCCTCCACTTT. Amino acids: CASSFDRYSPLHF.

The CDR3 is CASSHPTPGTPTYEQYF. The CDR3 DNA sequence: TGCGCCAGCAGTCACCCAACTCCGGGGACGCCCACCTACGAGCAGTACTTC. The chain carries TRBV23-1 and TRBJ2-7; either TRBD1 or TRBD2 may supply D (5 bases each). TRBV23-1 is known as an ORF, though its function is uncertain. Trimming cost V 3 bases and J 2 bases, with 20 bases left between them. The CDR3 has 17 residues.

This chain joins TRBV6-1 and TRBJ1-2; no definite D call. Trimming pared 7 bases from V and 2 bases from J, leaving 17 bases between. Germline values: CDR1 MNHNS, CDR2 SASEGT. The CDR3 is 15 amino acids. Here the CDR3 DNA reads TGTGCCAGCACCCCATGGGTCTCGGGGAACTATGGCTACACCTTC. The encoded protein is CASTPWVSGNYGYTF.